The 21 T cell receptor beta chains presented below share a single source sample, sequenced in a study of blood T cell repertoires in COVID-19. The method was immunoSEQ multiplex PCR; TCRdb's version includes in-frame clones alone and lacks a portion of them. Among about 120,000 clones listed, 78% were seen once. Sequenced input: peripheral blood. Source of these receptors: a man between 70 and 80 years old with acute or convalescent COVID-19.

The chain has TRBV25-1 and TRBJ2-7; a weak D match, TRBD1 (6 bases). V lost 6 bases, J lost 7 bases, and 19 bases lay in between. This CDR3 is built from 14 residues. The germline gives CDR1 MGHDK, CDR2 SYGVNS. The DNA for the CDR3 is TGTGCCAGCAGCCGGGACACCCACTACGGAGAGCAGTACTTC. It encodes CASSRDTHYGEQYF.

This rearrangement joins TRBV6-5 to TRBJ1-1; D may be TRBD1 (5 bases). CDR1 is MNHEY and CDR2 is SVGAGI in the germline V gene. The V end was cut by 8 bases, the J end by 2 bases, with 12 bases between. The CDR3 consists of 13 residues. The CDR3 coding sequence is TGTGCCAGCCTACCGCAGGGCAACACTGAAGCTTTCTTT. This sequence encodes CASLPQGNTEAFF.

J is TRBJ2-7 and V is TRBV9; 8 bases line up with TRBD2. Germline CDR1 reads SGDLS; CDR2 reads YYNGEE. The V gene end was trimmed by 2 bases and the J gene end by 7 bases; junction bases not matched to a gene: 8. The CDR3 extends over 14 amino acids. DNA of the CDR3: TGTGCCAGCAGCGTCTCGCCTAGCGGGTATGAGCAGTACTTC. Amino acids: CASSVSPSGYEQYF. The whole variable domain, remainder taken from reference TRBV9 and TRBJ2-7, is DSGVTQTPKHLITATGQRVTLRCSPRSGDLSVYWYQQSLDQGLQFLIQYYNGEERAKGNILERFSAQQFPDLHSELNLSSLELGDSALYFCASSVSPSGYEQYFGPGTRLTVT.

The V call is TRBV5-5, the J call TRBJ2-3; D not resolved. This CDR3 has 14 residues. Germline V lookup: CDR1 SGHKS, CDR2 YYEKEE (reference sequence). Deletions cut 0 bases from V and 1 base from J, with 6 bases between. In DNA form, the CDR3 reads TGTGCCAGCAGCTTGGACCCAGGCACAGATACGCAGTATTTT. As protein: CASSLDPGTDTQYF.

CDR3 amino acids: CASRAGQLYEQYF. For the CDR3, the DNA is TGTGCCAGCAGGGCGGGACAGCTCTACGAGCAGTACTTC. This chain connects TRBV6-5 to TRBJ2-7; D perhaps matches TRBD1 (7 bases). The CDR3 length is 13 residues. Trimming took 6 bases from V and 3 from J, leaving 12 bases between them. In germline, CDR1 is MNHEY, CDR2 SVGAGI.

The V call is TRBV19, the J call TRBJ1-4; TRBD1 matches at 7 bases. The length of the CDR3 is 13 residues. Germline V lookup: CDR1 LNHDA, CDR2 SQIVND (reference sequence). V was clipped by 9 bases and J by 5 bases; unmatched bases: 6. DNA for the CDR3: TGTGCCAGCGGGAGGGGGCGGAATGAAAAACTGTTTTTT. It translates to CASGRGRNEKLFF.

The chain employs TRBV24-1 and TRBJ2-3; 11 positions agree with TRBD1. This CDR3 is built from 15 residues. V dropped 5 bases and J dropped 6; count of bases not matched to a gene: 6. Germline assignment: CDR1 KGHDR and CDR2 SFDVKD. The CDR3 spells CATSVGQGVQDTQYF. The CDR3 DNA reads as TGTGCCACCAGTGTGGGACAGGGGGTTCAGGATACGCAGTATTTT.

The genes are TRBV6-2 or TRBV6-3 and TRBJ2-7; perhaps TRBD1 as D (5 bases). Trimming stripped 5 bases from V and 2 bases from J, with 16 bases between. This CDR3 comprises 15 residues. CDR1 and CDR2 (germline): MNHEY, SVGEGT. CDR3 loop: CASSPSHPQAYEQYF. For the CDR3, the DNA is TGTGCCAGCAGTCCCTCACACCCACAGGCCTACGAGCAGTACTTC.

The rearrangement joins TRBV6-5 to TRBJ1-1; the D gene is possibly TRBD1 (6 bases). V lost 7 bases to trimming and J lost 6 bases, with 18 bases between them. The length of the CDR3 is 14 residues. The germline V gene has CDR1 MNHEY and CDR2 SVGAGI. The CDR3 DNA sequence: TGTGCCAGCAAGGAGAACAGGGCTAGGGCTGAAGCTTTCTTT. This codes for CASKENRARAEAFF.

The chain uses TRBV5-4 and TRBJ2-5; possibly TRBD2 for D (7 bases). Germline V CDR1 and CDR2: SGHNT, YYREEE (reference sequence). Trimming shortened V by 2 bases and J by 4 bases, and 15 bases separated the two germline ends. CDR3 length equals 15 residues. CDR3 in amino acids: CASSFVPGGVETQYF. CDR3 nucleotide sequence: TGTGCCAGCAGCTTCGTGCCGGGGGGCGTAGAGACCCAGTACTTC.

CDR3 sequence (DNA): TGTGCCAGCAGCTTGAGGGGGACTAGGACAGATACGCAGTATTTT. Its translation is CASSLRGTRTDTQYF. The rearrangement links TRBV5-8 to TRBJ2-3; TRBD2 aligns across 8 bases. The germline gives CDR1 SGHTS, CDR2 YDEGEE. The ends lost 1 base at V and 3 bases at J; junction bases unmatched: 4. This CDR3 has 15 amino acids. Filled out from reference TRBV5-8 and TRBJ2-3, the complete variable domain reads EAGVTQSPTHLIKTRGQQATLRCSPISGHTSVYWYQQALGLGLQFLLWYDEGEERNRGNFPPRFSGRQFPNYSSELNVNALELEDSALYLCASSLRGTRTDTQYFGPGTRLTVL.

V gene TRBV7-3 combines with J gene TRBJ2-5; 8 bases match TRBD2. Germline V CDR1 and CDR2: SGHTA, FQGTGA. The CDR3 is 17 residues long. The trim removed 1 base at V and 1 base at J, leaving 8 bases unmatched. CDR3 amino acids: CASSLKRQSGGQETQYF. CDR3 nucleotide sequence: TGTGCCAGCAGCTTAAAGCGTCAAAGCGGGGGCCAAGAGACCCAGTACTTC.

The chain combines TRBV27 with TRBJ1-1, with 8 bases matching TRBD1. The CDR3 is made up of 14 amino acids. Germline CDR1 and CDR2: MNHEY and SMNVEV (reference sequence). The V gene end was trimmed by 7 bases and the J gene end by 0 bases; junction bases not matched to a gene: 4. The CDR3 DNA reads TGTGCCAGCAAAGGACAGGGCATGAACACTGAAGCTTTCTTT. It codes for CASKGQGMNTEAFF.

The CDR3, as DNA: TGTCGCCCGGATCGGAGGCCGGAGTATTCACCCCTCCACTTT. Encoded protein: CRPDRRPEYSPLHF. The V call is TRBV6-8, the J call TRBJ1-6; D remains ambiguous. CDR1 is MNHGY, CDR2 SAAAGT, per germline. The CDR3 has 14 residues.

This clone was observed a few times. The J gene is TRBJ1-1, the V gene TRBV15; possible D gene TRBD1, 5 bases. Germline V gene lookup returns CDR1 LNHNV and CDR2 YYDKDF (reference sequence). This CDR3 has 15 amino acids. V dropped 3 bases and J dropped 4 bases, with 15 bases sitting between them. For the CDR3, the DNA is TGTGCCACCAGCAGGTGGGGCCGAAAAGGCACTGAAGCTTTCTTT. Its translation: CATSRWGRKGTEAFF.

As regards this clone: The junction departs from germline at one end; a sequencing error may be responsible. This rearrangement joins TRBV7-2 to TRBJ2-5; 14 bases match TRBD2. Germline V gene data show CDR1 as SGHTA and CDR2 as FQGNSA. The CDR3 extends over 13 amino acids. The CDR3 DNA follows: TGTGCCAGCAGCCCGACTAGCGGGGGGGCGAGGGACTTC. This encodes CASSPTSGGARDF.

The sample holds a few counts of this clone. The chain employs TRBV6-6 and TRBJ1-2; TRBD1 matches 8 bases. This CDR3 is built from 16 residues. The trim removed 6 bases at V and 2 bases at J, leaving 11 bases unmatched. The germline gives CDR1 MNHNY, CDR2 SVGAGI (reference sequence). Written as DNA, the CDR3 is TGTGCCAGCAGAACCTCCGGGACAGGAGTGAACTATGGCTACACCTTC. This sequence encodes CASRTSGTGVNYGYTF.

This chain uses TRBV10-3 with TRBJ1-3; possible D gene TRBD1, 5 bases. V lost 6 bases and J lost 0, with 9 bases in between. Germline V gene sequence: CDR1 ENHRY, CDR2 SYGVKD. The length of the CDR3 is 14 residues. As DNA, the CDR3 is TGTGCCATCAGAACACAGGTCTCTGGAAACACCATATATTTT. Translating it yields CAIRTQVSGNTIYF.

The V and J genes are TRBV9 and TRBJ1-2; 9 bases are shared with TRBD1. The germline gives CDR1 SGDLS, CDR2 YYNGEE. The ends lost 3 bases at V and 7 bases at J; junction bases unmatched: 13. The CDR3 has 16 residues. The CDR3 spells CASSERVTGGGFGYTF. CDR3 bases: TGTGCCAGCAGCGAGAGGGTGACAGGGGGAGGTTTTGGCTACACCTTC.

The chain uses TRBV18 and TRBJ1-4; no definite D call. This CDR3 has 14 residues. Deletions cut 3 bases from V and 8 bases from J, with 13 bases between. Germline V gene sequence: CDR1 KGHSH, CDR2 LQKENI. CDR3 amino acids: CASSPFSEVEKLFF. In DNA form, the CDR3 reads TGTGCCAGCTCACCCTTTTCCGAGGTGGAAAAACTGTTTTTT.

V is TRBV2 and J is TRBJ2-3, with D tentatively TRBD2 (6 bases). Deletions cut 6 bases from V and 8 bases from J, with 12 bases between. Germline V gene sequence: CDR1 SNHLY, CDR2 FYNNEI. CDR3 length: 12 residues. For the CDR3, the DNA is TGTGCCAGCAGGTCGACTAGATCTACGCAGTATTTT. Its translation: CASRSTRSTQYF.